Listed here are 30 T cell receptor beta chains from one sample, sequenced in a study of OX40 agonist ivuxolimab in advanced cancers. Measured with immunoSEQ multiplex PCR; TCRdb has only the in-frame clones, and not every one. The data show roughly 80,000 clones, 75% to 90% seen once. The material was CD4+ or CD8+ T cells sorted from blood, obtained in a trial of the OX40 agonist ivuxolimab. Every receptor here comes from an adult with an advanced solid tumor such as melanoma, head and neck, liver or kidney cancer.

This clone was recorded a few times. The rearrangement uses TRBV6-1 and TRBJ1-5, with 11 nucleotides matching TRBD1. CDR3 length equals 13 residues. Germline-derived CDR1 and CDR2 are MNHNS and SASEGT. Trimming at V came to 11 bases and at J to 6 bases, leaving 6 bases not matched to a gene. The CDR3 reads CAGGQGAGQPQHF. For the CDR3, the DNA is TGTGCCGGAGGACAGGGGGCAGGTCAGCCCCAGCATTTT.

This sequence joins TRBV15 and TRBJ2-1; 8 bases line up with TRBD2. The trim removed 0 bases at V and 6 bases at J, leaving 13 bases unmatched. The germline V gene has CDR1 LNHNV and CDR2 YYDKDF (reference sequence). The CDR3 spans 18 residues. CDR3 DNA: TGTGCCACCAGCAGAGAAGGCCTTGGCGGGAGGATTTCCAATGAGCAGTTCTTC. Translated: CATSREGLGGRISNEQFF. The whole variable domain, remainder taken from reference TRBV15 and TRBJ2-1, is DAMVIQNPRYQVTQFGKPVTLSCSQTLNHNVMYWYQQKSSQAPKLLFHYYDKDFNNEADTPDNFQSRRPNTSFCFLDIRSPGLGDTAMYLCATSREGLGGRISNEQFFGPGTRLTVL.

CDR3 sequence (DNA): TGCGCCAGCAGCCCCTATGCGGGGACCTACGAGCAGTACTTC. Translated, it gives CASSPYAGTYEQYF. This rearrangement joins TRBV5-1 to TRBJ2-7; TRBD2 might be the D (6 bases). The V and J ends lost 4 bases and 2 bases respectively, with 13 bases between them. Germline lookup yields CDR1 SGHRS and CDR2 YFSETQ. CDR3 length: 14 amino acids.

This clone was detected only a few times. V usage is TRBV9 and J usage is TRBJ1-2; D gene ambiguous. Trimming shortened V by 1 base and J by 4 bases, and 5 bases separated the two germline ends. The CDR3 spans 12 residues. Looked up from germline, CDR1 is SGDLS and CDR2 is YYNGEE. The CDR3 loop reads CASSVPVYGYTF. CDR3 nucleotides: TGTGCCAGCAGCGTACCAGTCTATGGCTACACCTTC.

This clone is medium-sized by share. The V and J genes are TRBV21-1 and TRBJ2-7. TRBV21-1 is labeled a pseudogene. This CDR3 comprises 13 residues. Here the CDR3 DNA reads TGTGCCAGCAGGGGCACCGTGGGATACGAGCAGTACTTC. Protein sequence: CASRGTVGYEQYF.

The chain has TRBV9 and TRBJ1-5, with TRBD1 identical over 8 bases. Germline values: CDR1 SGDLS, CDR2 YYNGEE. CDR3 length: 17 residues. The trim removed 0 bases at V and 2 bases at J, leaving 7 bases unmatched. The CDR3 loop is CASSVGDRGKGNQPQHF. CDR3 sequence (DNA): TGTGCCAGCAGCGTAGGCGACAGGGGCAAAGGCAATCAGCCCCAGCATTTT. Combining the CDR3 with reference TRBV9 and TRBJ1-5 gives the whole variable domain DSGVTQTPKHLITATGQRVTLRCSPRSGDLSVYWYQQSLDQGLQFLIQYYNGEERAKGNILERFSAQQFPDLHSELNLSSLELGDSALYFCASSVGDRGKGNQPQHFGDGTRLSIL.

The chain recombines TRBV6-5 with TRBJ2-1; TRBD2 matches at 8 bases. V lost 0 bases and J lost 4; bases outside the gene matches: 5. The CDR3 totals 16 residues. Looked up from germline, CDR1 is MNHEY and CDR2 is SVGAGI. The CDR3 region has the DNA TGTGCCAGCAGTTACTCCACGGGACTAGGGTACAATGAGCAGTTCTTC. Its protein product is CASSYSTGLGYNEQFF.

The gene calls are TRBV7-2 and TRBJ2-3; D is uncertain. The germline V gene has CDR1 SGHTA and CDR2 FQGNSA. CDR3 size: 16 residues. The germline V and J ends were trimmed by 7 bases and 0 bases, with 17 bases remaining between them. DNA of the CDR3: TGTGCCAGCACTCTTAGACTGTCTACTAGCACAGATACGCAGTATTTT. Residues: CASTLRLSTSTDTQYF.

The table lists this clone with a few counts. V usage is TRBV18 and J usage is TRBJ1-5, with 7 bases aligning to TRBD1. With 5 bases clipped from V and 5 bases from J, the junction kept 3 bases outside the gene matches. The CDR3 spans 13 residues. Germline V CDR1 and CDR2: KGHSH, LQKENI. The CDR3 here is CASSLTGDQPQHF. CDR3 nucleotides: TGTGCCAGCTCATTAACAGGGGATCAGCCCCAGCATTTT.

This clone appeared a single time. J is TRBJ1-5 and V is TRBV7-2; no reliable D call. The V gene's germline CDR1 is SGHTA and CDR2 FQGNSA. The CDR3 is made up of 13 amino acids. The ends were cut back, 2 bases at V and 5 bases at J, with 7 bases in the middle. The CDR3 here is CASSLIGYQPQHF. The CDR3 DNA sequence: TGTGCCAGCAGCTTAATAGGTTATCAGCCCCAGCATTTT. Full variable domain (remainder filled in from reference TRBV7-2 and TRBJ1-5): GAGVSQSPSNKVTEKGKDVELRCDPISGHTALYWYRQSLGQGLEFLIYFQGNSAPDKSGLPSDRFSAERTGGSVSTLTIQRTQQEDSAVYLCASSLIGYQPQHFGDGTRLSIL.

The rearrangement joins TRBV6-5 to TRBJ1-1; 9 nucleotides agree with TRBD1. After removal of 2 bases from V and 4 bases from J, the junction contained 5 bases not matched to a gene. From germline, CDR1 is MNHEY and CDR2 SVGAGI. This CDR3 contains 15 residues. CDR3 sequence: CASSYGTGWATEAFF. CDR3 DNA: TGTGCCAGCAGTTACGGGACAGGGTGGGCCACTGAAGCTTTCTTT.

This chain links TRBV5-1 with TRBJ1-6, with TRBD1 matching 7 bases. V gave up 5 bases and J gave up 7 bases; unmatched junction bases: 9. The length of the CDR3 is 15 residues. The germline CDR1 and CDR2 sequences are SGHRS and YFSETQ. The CDR3 loop reads CASRREGQRNSPLHF. CDR3 nucleotides: TGCGCCAGCAGACGCGAGGGACAGCGGAATTCACCCCTCCACTTT.

This sequence joins TRBV7-3 and TRBJ2-1; 9 nucleotides match TRBD2. CDR1 SGHTA and CDR2 FQGTGA come from the germline V gene. The CDR3 sequence is 14 residues long. J gave up 9 bases and V 1 base, and 4 bases lay outside the gene matches. CDR3 nucleotide sequence: TGTGCCAGCAGCTTAATCCGGACTAGCGCTGAGCAGTTCTTC. Translated: CASSLIRTSAEQFF.

The V and J genes are TRBV5-1 and TRBJ2-7; TRBD1 might be the D (6 bases). V lost 6 bases, J lost 0 bases, and 16 bases lay in between. CDR1 SGHRS and CDR2 YFSETQ come from the germline V gene. This CDR3 is built from 15 residues. Here the CDR3 reads CASTKLGHLSYEQYF. The CDR3 DNA is TGCGCCAGCACCAAACTGGGACACCTCTCCTACGAGCAGTACTTC.

This clone was picked up a small number of times. This chain uses TRBV9 with TRBJ2-1, with 9 bases identical to TRBD2. The V segment lost 4 bases and the J segment 6 bases; nucleotides outside the gene matches: 5. Germline V CDR1 and CDR2: SGDLS, YYNGEE. The CDR3 has 14 residues. In nucleotides, the CDR3 is TGTGCCAGCAGCTCTAGCGGGATCTCCAATGAGCAGTTCTTC. Its translation is CASSSSGISNEQFF.

This sequence joins TRBV28 and TRBJ2-1; no clear D. The CDR3 has 11 residues. V shed 8 bases and J shed 3 bases, with 5 bases lying between them. CDR1 is MDHEN and CDR2 is SYDVKM in the germline V gene. The CDR3, as DNA: TGTGCCAGCTACTTCTACAATGAGCAGTTCTTC. Protein product: CASYFYNEQFF.

The chain is built from TRBV5-1 and TRBJ1-3, with D hard to call. With 1 base removed from V and 4 bases from J, the gap between germline ends came to 6 bases. CDR3 length: 13 amino acids. The V gene's germline CDR1 is SGHRS and CDR2 YFSETQ. The CDR3 is CASSLQTGNTIYF. CDR3 in DNA: TGCGCCAGCAGCTTGCAGACGGGAAACACCATATATTTT. Full variable domain (rest looked up from reference TRBV5-1 and TRBJ1-3): KAGVTQTPRYLIKTRGQQVTLSCSPISGHRSVSWYQQTPGQGLQFLFEYFSETQRNKGNFPGRFSGRQFSNSRSEMNVSTLELGDSALYLCASSLQTGNTIYFGEGSWLTVV.

The chain is built from TRBV30 and TRBJ2-1; the match to TRBD1 covers 7 bases. The ends lost 0 bases at V and 9 bases at J; junction bases unmatched: 8. Germline CDR1 reads GTSNPN; CDR2 reads SVGIG (reference sequence). This CDR3 has 14 amino acids. CDR3 residues: CAWSVRRGWSEQFF. The CDR3 DNA is TGTGCCTGGAGTGTACGCAGGGGGTGGAGTGAGCAGTTCTTC.

This chain links TRBV5-4 with TRBJ1-2; 9 bases fit TRBD1. The germline V gene encodes CDR1 SGHNT and CDR2 YYREEE (reference sequence). The length of the CDR3 is 17 residues. The J segment lost 6 bases and the V segment lost 0 bases, leaving 12 bases of the junction unmatched. The CDR3 here is CASSLAPAGQGNHGYTF. CDR3 DNA sequence: TGTGCCAGCAGCTTGGCCCCGGCTGGACAGGGGAACCATGGCTACACCTTC.

The rearrangement joins TRBV14 to TRBJ1-1; D unclear. Trimming took off 3 bases at V and 6 bases at J, with 17 bases between the two ends. CDR3 length: 15 amino acids. The V gene's germline CDR1 is SGHDN and CDR2 FVKESK. The CDR3 DNA sequence: TGTGCCAGCAGCCATGACCCCCGGGTAAGCGCTGAAGCTTTCTTT. Translating it yields CASSHDPRVSAEAFF.

The chain employs TRBV30 and TRBJ2-6, with D unclear. V was cut by 2 bases and J by 1 base, with 3 bases left in between. The germline V gene encodes CDR1 GTSNPN and CDR2 SVGIG (reference sequence). The CDR3 sequence is 13 residues long. The CDR3 nucleotides are TGTGCCTGGAGTTGGTCTGGGGCCAACGTCCTGACTTTC. Residues: CAWSWSGANVLTF.

The chain employs TRBV7-3 and TRBJ2-1, with TRBD1 identical over 7 bases. This CDR3 contains 15 residues. Germline V CDR1 and CDR2: SGHTA, FQGTGA. Trimming cost V 3 bases and J 2 bases; bases outside gene matches: 4. The DNA for the CDR3 is TGTGCCAGCAGCTTTGAGGGGGCACCCTACAATGAGCAGTTCTTC. Translation: CASSFEGAPYNEQFF.

This clone has more than one count but fewer than ten. The CDR3 nucleotides read TGTGCCAGTAGCCTGTGGGGCCGCGGGGCTGAAGCTTTCTTT. This gives the protein CASSLWGRGAEAFF. The genes are TRBV19 and TRBJ1-1; tentative D call: TRBD1 (5 bases). The germline CDR1 and CDR2 sequences are LNHDA and SQIVND (reference sequence). The V and J ends lost 6 bases and 6 bases respectively, with 17 bases between them. This CDR3 is built from 14 residues.

This clone was observed a handful of times. The V gene is TRBV14, the J gene TRBJ2-2, with 9 positions matching TRBD2. The germline CDR1 and CDR2 sequences are SGHDN and FVKESK. The V segment lost 1 base and the J segment 5 bases; nucleotides outside the gene matches: 5. The CDR3 is 16 amino acids. The CDR3 loop is CASSQGLAGMTGELFF. Written as DNA, the CDR3 is TGTGCCAGCAGCCAAGGGCTAGCGGGGATGACCGGGGAGCTGTTTTTT.

This sequence joins TRBV28 and TRBJ2-5; 9 bases map to TRBD2. Germline lookup yields CDR1 MDHEN and CDR2 SYDVKM. The CDR3 has 13 amino acids. The V and J ends lost 4 bases and 5 bases, in that order; junction bases with no gene match: 2. The CDR3 DNA is TGTGCCAGCAGTTGGACTAGCGTGGAGACCCAGTACTTC. This encodes CASSWTSVETQYF.

The V gene is TRBV6-1, the J gene TRBJ2-7, with D maybe TRBD2 (7 bases). Germline CDR1 MNHNS, CDR2 SASEGT. V was shortened by 9 bases and J by 9 bases, with 24 bases between the two germline ends. There are 14 residues in the CDR3. The CDR3, as DNA: TGTGCCAGTCAAACGGGGGGCCGGAACCTAGGGCAGTACTTC. It yields the protein CASQTGGRNLGQYF.

This clone was seen just once. This chain connects TRBV5-1 to TRBJ2-2; 7 bases agree with TRBD1. J gave up 0 bases and V 4 bases, and 6 bases lay outside the gene matches. The germline V gene encodes CDR1 SGHRS and CDR2 YFSETQ. The CDR3 sequence is 16 residues long. The CDR3 bases are TGCGCCAGCAGCCCGGGACAGCTCGCGAACACCGGGGAGCTGTTTTTT. It encodes CASSPGQLANTGELFF. The full variable domain, with the rest looked up from reference TRBV5-1 and TRBJ2-2, is KAGVTQTPRYLIKTRGQQVTLSCSPISGHRSVSWYQQTPGQGLQFLFEYFSETQRNKGNFPGRFSGRQFSNSRSEMNVSTLELGDSALYLCASSPGQLANTGELFFGEGSRLTVL.

The chain carries TRBV19 and TRBJ1-5; perhaps TRBD1 as D (6 bases). Trimming took off 6 bases at V and 3 bases at J, with 15 bases between the two ends. Germline lookup yields CDR1 LNHDA and CDR2 SQIVND (reference sequence). This CDR3 is 15 amino acids long. The DNA for the CDR3 is TGTGCCAGTAGATTACGGACAGCCGACAATCAGCCCCAGCATTTT. This codes for CASRLRTADNQPQHF.

The CDR3 DNA is TGTGCCAGCTCACCGCCAACAGGGGACTATGGCTACACCTTC. Protein sequence: CASSPPTGDYGYTF. This rearrangement joins TRBV18 to TRBJ1-2; the match to TRBD1 covers 7 bases. The CDR3 runs 14 residues. The V gene's germline CDR1 is KGHSH and CDR2 LQKENI. V lost 3 bases and J lost 3; bases outside the gene matches: 4.

The chain joins TRBV2 to TRBJ2-3; 7 bases are shared with TRBD1. V lost 7 bases, J lost 7 bases, and 11 bases stayed unmatched. Germline V gives CDR1 SNHLY, CDR2 FYNNEI. This CDR3 comprises 14 residues. The DNA of the CDR3 is TGTGCCAGCAAATCGGGACAGCTGACAAATACGCAGTATTTT. Its translation: CASKSGQLTNTQYF.